This record concerns one T cell receptor beta chain sequence. Antigen specificity is unknown. As to treatment: oral pan-JAK inhibitor, 5-10 mg twice daily. Sorted populations comprised CD4+ and CD8+ T cells obtained from PBMCs. cDNA prepared by RNA extraction and subsequent reverse transcription served as the template for sequencing. TCRdb keeps only in-frame clones here, not all; method: immunoSEQ multiplex PCR. The sample carries 95,000 to 110,000 clones, more than 75% recorded once. The sample originates from a study of CD8+ T cells in alopecia areata. About the research overall: Treated patients were scored for severity by percent of scalp affected.

Unmatched junction bases numbered 9, after V lost 2 bases and J lost 3 bases. The CDR3 contains 16 residues. From germline, CDR1 is MGHRA and CDR2 YSYEKL. Study findings and constraints: Patients shared TCRs less clearly than mice did, possibly owing to HLA. Tofacitinib produced a significant decrease in scalp clonality and in expanded CD8+ clones among the top 100.

The chain joins TRBV4-1 to TRBJ2-7; 8 bases fit TRBD2. This receptor was identified in a human donor with alopecia areata. The sequencing used CD8+ T cells sorted from blood, collected at approximately week 30, from a patient treated with tofacitinib. In DNA, the CDR3 is TGCGCCAGCAGCCAACTTGAGCGGGGGACGCACTACGAGCAGTACTTC. Amino acids: CASSQLERGTHYEQYF.